This T cell receptor (beta chain) was documented in a study of T-cell reconstitution after alpha-beta-depleted transplantation in children. There are a few counts of this clonotype. Its specificity is not known. Unique molecular identifiers were used in preparing the TCRbeta library. From the PCR reads, TCRdb called clonotypes with MiXCR, one entry per CDR3 protein. Of fewer than 450,000 distinct CDR3 sequences listed, roughly 16% are singletons. V lost 6 bases and J lost 7, with 11 bases in between. The CDR3 extends over 12 amino acids. The germline gives CDR1 SGHKS, CDR2 YYEKEE (reference sequence). Study-level points and caveats: Surviving thymic progenitors and recipient T cells were the source of high TCRbeta diversity at day 60 in some patients. Expanded graft clones, several hundred of them, were reportedly the source of alpha-beta T cells about two months after transplant. After one year, T-cell counts and TCRbeta diversity mostly came from new T cells.

The TCR originated in a male patient between 2 and 15 years old who had a stem cell transplant for acute lymphoblastic leukemia, so the T cells may come from the graft donor. The chain joins TRBV5-5 to TRBJ1-5; D is uncertain. The source material was PBMCs, mostly from graft donor cells, sampled 360 days after TCRalphabeta/CD19-depleted stem cell transplant. This CDR3 reads CASNFPGQPQHF. CDR3 sequence (DNA): TGTGCCAGCAACTTTCCGGGACAGCCCCAGCATTTT.